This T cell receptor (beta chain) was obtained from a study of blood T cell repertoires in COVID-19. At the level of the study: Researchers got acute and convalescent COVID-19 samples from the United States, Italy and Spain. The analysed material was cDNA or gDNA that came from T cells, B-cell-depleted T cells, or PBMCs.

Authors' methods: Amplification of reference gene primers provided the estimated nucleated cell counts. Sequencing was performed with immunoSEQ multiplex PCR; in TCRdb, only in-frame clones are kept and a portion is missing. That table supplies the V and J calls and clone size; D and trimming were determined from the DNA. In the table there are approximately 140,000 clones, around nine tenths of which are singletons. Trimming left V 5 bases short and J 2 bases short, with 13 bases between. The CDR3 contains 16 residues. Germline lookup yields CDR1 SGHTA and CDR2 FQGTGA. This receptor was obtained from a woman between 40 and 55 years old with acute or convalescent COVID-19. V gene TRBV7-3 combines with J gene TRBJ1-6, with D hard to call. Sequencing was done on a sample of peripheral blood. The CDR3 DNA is TGTGCCAGCAGCGACCAAGGTGGGCCCTATAATTCACCCCTCCACTTT. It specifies CASSDQGGPYNSPLHF.